These 24 T cell receptor beta chains were sequenced from one sample in a study of vaccination effects on CD4 cells after COVID-19. Profiling relied on immunoSEQ multiplex PCR, and the TCRdb table lists in-frame clones only, not all of them. The top ten hold 2.9% of the sample, which has roughly 42,000 clones, over 60% seen once. Sequencing followed a ViraFEST assay step that expanded antigen-specific CD4+ T cells with viral peptide pools. Around day 10 of culture, CD4+ T cells were separated out. The healthy vaccine recipients, who had no prior SARS-CoV-2 infection, showed negative nucleocapsid antibodies. No cognate antigen is known for these TCRs. Here the sequenced sample was CD4+ T cells from PBMCs cultured with HCoV-NL63 spike peptides, taken before COVID-19 vaccination. These receptors were obtained from a human donor who received a COVID-19 vaccine.

CDR3: CAISDAGSRETQYF. The CDR3, as DNA: TGTGCCATCAGTGACGCGGGCAGCAGGGAGACCCAGTACTTC. This sequence joins TRBV10-3 and TRBJ2-5; D might be TRBD2 (5 bases). Germline values: CDR1 ENHRY, CDR2 SYGVKD. The CDR3 length is 14 residues. Trimming shortened V by 3 bases and J by 5 bases, and 13 bases separated the two germline ends.

This clone has more than one count but fewer than ten. The J gene is TRBJ1-1, the V gene TRBV18; D is ambiguous. The V end lost 2 bases, the J end lost 2 bases, and 9 bases lay between the germline ends. Germline V gene data show CDR1 as KGHSH and CDR2 as LQKENI. The CDR3 runs to 14 residues. CDR3 nucleotides: TGTGCCAGCTCACCATCCCGGGGAAACACTGAAGCTTTCTTT. Residues: CASSPSRGNTEAFF.

This chain links TRBV24-1 with TRBJ1-3; D is possibly TRBD1 (5 bases). The CDR3 covers 14 residues. V was clipped by 3 bases and J by 4 bases, with 9 bases between them. The V gene's germline CDR1 is KGHDR and CDR2 SFDVKD. The CDR3 DNA reads TGTGCCACCAGTGATCCCAGGGCGGGAAACACCATATATTTT. Translation gives CATSDPRAGNTIYF.

The chain recombines TRBV9 with TRBJ1-4; no clear D gene. Trimming removed 4 bases from V and 0 bases from J, with 16 bases in between. The V gene's germline CDR1 is SGDLS and CDR2 YYNGEE. The CDR3 spans 17 residues. Here the CDR3 reads CASSITDYLATNEKLFF. CDR3 coding DNA: TGTGCCAGCAGCATAACAGATTACTTAGCAACTAATGAAAAACTGTTTTTT.

A single count supports this clone. V gene TRBV30 combines with J gene TRBJ1-2; a weak D match, TRBD1 (5 bases). The length of the CDR3 is 12 residues. Germline CDR1 reads GTSNPN; CDR2 reads SVGIG (reference sequence). V gave up 5 bases and J gave up 5 bases, with 12 bases separating them. The CDR3: CAWGWGSYGYTF. In DNA form, the CDR3 reads TGTGCCTGGGGATGGGGGTCTTATGGCTACACCTTC.

The chain employs TRBV2 and TRBJ1-5, with 9 bases matching TRBD1. CDR3 length: 15 residues. Germline CDR1 is SNHLY and CDR2 is FYNNEI. Trimming at V came to 2 bases and at J to 4 bases, leaving 3 bases not matched to a gene. As DNA, the CDR3 is TGTGCCAGCAGTGAACAGACAGGGGGAAATCAGCCCCAGCATTTT. Translation: CASSEQTGGNQPQHF. The whole variable domain, remainder taken from reference TRBV2 and TRBJ1-5, is EPEVTQTPSHQVTQMGQEVILRCVPISNHLYFYWYRQILGQKVEFLVSFYNNEISEKSEIFDDQFSVERPDGSNFTLKIRSTKLEDSAMYFCASSEQTGGNQPQHFGDGTRLSIL.

This clone was seen a single time. The chain carries TRBV24-1 and TRBJ2-1, with 12 bases fitting TRBD2. Trimming took 3 bases from V and 5 from J; bases not matched to a gene: 10. This CDR3 contains 18 residues. CDR1 and CDR2 (germline): KGHDR, SFDVKD. CDR3 DNA sequence: TGTGCCACCAGTGATAACCCCGGACTAGCGGGGAGAAACAATGAGCAGTTCTTC. Encoded protein: CATSDNPGLAGRNNEQFF.

The chain has TRBV30 and TRBJ2-3; D possibly corresponds to TRBD2 (5 bases). CDR3 length: 13 amino acids. V lost 2 bases to trimming and J lost 1 base, with 7 bases between them. Germline V gene data show CDR1 as GTSNPN and CDR2 as SVGIG (reference sequence). CDR3 sequence (DNA): TGTGCCTGGAGTTCGCGGGGCACAGATACGCAGTATTTT. This sequence encodes CAWSSRGTDTQYF.

CDR3 nucleotides: TGCGCCAGCAGCTATCTGACACGGCCAGGTGATACGCAGTATTTT. It specifies CASSYLTRPGDTQYF. The chain is built from TRBV4-1 and TRBJ2-3; no firm D call. This CDR3 comprises 15 residues. V shed 5 bases and J shed 6 bases, with 18 bases lying between them. Per germline, CDR1 MGHRA and CDR2 YSYEKL.

This chain links TRBV6-4 with TRBJ1-2, with 8 bases matching TRBD1. CDR3 size: 13 residues. With 5 bases clipped from V and 3 bases from J, the junction kept 2 bases outside the gene matches. Germline assignment: CDR1 MRHNA and CDR2 SNTAGT. The CDR3 coding sequence is TGTGCCAGCAGTCCGACAGGGGACTATGGCTACACCTTC. Protein product: CASSPTGDYGYTF.

This clone has only one observation. The V gene is TRBV3-1 (or the pseudogene TRBV3-2), the J gene TRBJ2-5; 11 bases line up with TRBD2. The germline CDR1 and CDR2 sequences are LGHDT and YNNKEL (reference sequence). The length of the CDR3 is 16 residues. The trim removed 3 bases at V and 5 bases at J, leaving 8 bases unmatched. CDR3 protein: CASSQGIAGGRETQYF. CDR3 nucleotide sequence: TGTGCCAGCAGCCAGGGCATAGCGGGGGGGAGGGAGACCCAGTACTTC.

The chain recombines TRBV6-5 with TRBJ2-5; TRBD2 matches 15 bases. The CDR3 consists of 14 residues. In germline, CDR1 is MNHEY, CDR2 SVGAGI. The trim removed 9 bases at V and 3 bases at J, leaving 2 bases unmatched. The CDR3 protein is CASRTSGGEETQYF. DNA of the CDR3: TGTGCCAGTCGGACTAGCGGGGGGGAAGAGACCCAGTACTTC.

V and J are TRBV7-2 and TRBJ1-4; D gene uncertain. Per the germline V gene, CDR1 is SGHTA and CDR2 is FQGNSA. The CDR3 length is 16 residues. Trimming left V 4 bases short and J 5 bases short, with 17 bases between. The CDR3 DNA reads TGTGCCAGCAGCTCCAGAGTGAGCAGTGCAAATGAAAAACTGTTTTTT. It is translated as CASSSRVSSANEKLFF.

A few counts support this clone. The V gene is TRBV19, the J gene TRBJ1-1; D not resolved. The V end lost 5 bases, the J end lost 9 bases, and 16 bases lay between the germline ends. Germline CDR1 is LNHDA and CDR2 is SQIVND (reference sequence). The CDR3 loop spans 13 amino acids. CDR3 protein: CASSLLEGPQAFF. Here the CDR3 DNA reads TGTGCCAGTAGTCTCCTTGAGGGTCCGCAAGCTTTCTTT.

This clone showed up just a few times. The chain combines TRBV18 with TRBJ2-4; possible D gene TRBD1, 6 bases. Germline-derived CDR1 and CDR2 are KGHSH and LQKENI. This CDR3 comprises 16 residues. V dropped 2 bases and J dropped 2 bases, with 13 bases sitting between them. The CDR3 spells CASSPIGQGPKNIQYF. The CDR3 nucleotides read TGTGCCAGCTCACCAATAGGGCAGGGGCCCAAAAACATTCAGTACTTC.

V and J are TRBV11-2 and TRBJ2-5; 11 bases fit TRBD2. There are 14 residues in the CDR3. Germline V lookup: CDR1 SGHAT, CDR2 FQNNGV. V trimming: 5 bases; J trimming: 5 bases; junction bases outside the gene matches: 4. CDR3 DNA sequence: TGTGCCAGCAGCATTACTAGCGGGGGCGAGACCCAGTACTTC. Its translation is CASSITSGGETQYF. Looking up the rest from reference TRBV11-2 and TRBJ2-5 gives the full variable domain: EAGVAQSPRYKIIEKRQSVAFWCNPISGHATLYWYQQILGQGPKLLIQFQNNGVVDDSQLPKDRFSAERLKGVDSTLKIQPAKLEDSAVYLCASSITSGGETQYFGPGTRLLVL.

The chain couples TRBV6-5 to TRBJ1-1, with TRBD1 as a possible D gene (5 bases). CDR3 length: 13 residues. Germline V CDR1 and CDR2: MNHEY, SVGAGI. Trimming removed 2 bases at V and 4 bases at J, with 8 bases between. CDR3 nucleotides: TGTGCCAGCAGTTACAGGGGTCGCACTGAAGCTTTCTTT. This translates into CASSYRGRTEAFF.

The chain recombines TRBV5-5 with TRBJ1-2, with D hard to call. V lost 3 bases to trimming and J lost 7 bases, with 19 bases between them. The CDR3 spans 15 residues. Germline V gene data show CDR1 as SGHKS and CDR2 as YYEKEE (reference sequence). The CDR3, as DNA: TGTGCCAGCAGCTCCATCCCCCCCTGGACGTCTGGCTACACCTTC. Amino acids: CASSSIPPWTSGYTF.

CDR3 nucleotides: TGTGCCAGTAGTATGTCGGAGGGAAACACCATATATTTT. It codes for CASSMSEGNTIYF. The J gene is TRBJ1-3, the V gene TRBV19, with D uncertain. CDR1 is LNHDA, CDR2 SQIVND, per germline (reference sequence). Deletions cut 3 bases from V and 4 bases from J, with 7 bases between. The CDR3 has 13 residues.

The V gene is TRBV30, the J gene TRBJ2-3, with TRBD2 matching over 12 bases. This CDR3 has 14 amino acids. Germline CDR1 reads GTSNPN; CDR2 reads SVGIG (reference sequence). With 3 bases clipped from V and 6 bases from J, the junction kept 4 bases outside the gene matches. CDR3 region: CAWRLAGGRDTQYF. The CDR3 bases are TGTGCCTGGAGGCTAGCGGGGGGGCGCGATACGCAGTATTTT.

The rearrangement joins TRBV6-5 to TRBJ1-4; D may be TRBD1 (6 bases). Germline-derived CDR1 and CDR2 are MNHEY and SVGAGI. This CDR3 spans 15 amino acids. Trimming took 6 bases from V and 0 from J, leaving 11 bases between them. CDR3 amino acids: CASSQGTATNEKLFF. Here the CDR3 DNA reads TGTGCCAGCAGCCAGGGGACGGCAACTAATGAAAAACTGTTTTTT.

This chain links TRBV9 with TRBJ2-3; D might be TRBD2 (5 bases). CDR1 and CDR2 (germline): SGDLS, YYNGEE. This CDR3 is built from 15 residues. The V gene lost 0 bases and the J gene lost 2 bases, with 10 bases spanning the gap. DNA for the CDR3: TGTGCCAGCAGCGTAGCCCTAGCCTTCACAGATACGCAGTATTTT. Translation gives CASSVALAFTDTQYF.

V and J are TRBV7-3 and TRBJ2-3; a possible D gene is TRBD2 (7 bases). Germline loops: CDR1 SGHTA, CDR2 FQGTGA. Trimming removed 2 bases at V and 2 bases at J, with 11 bases between. The CDR3 sequence is 15 residues long. CDR3 sequence reads: CASSLFGGLTDTQYF. In DNA form, the CDR3 reads TGTGCCAGCAGCTTATTCGGGGGGCTCACAGATACGCAGTATTTT. The complete variable domain, with remaining parts taken from reference TRBV7-3 and TRBJ2-3, reads GAGVSQTPSNKVTEKGKYVELRCDPISGHTALYWYRQSLGQGPEFLIYFQGTGAADDSGLPNDRFFAVRPEGSVSTLKIQRTERGDSAVYLCASSLFGGLTDTQYFGPGTRLTVL.

The gene calls are TRBV2 and TRBJ2-3; D is perhaps TRBD2 (7 bases). CDR1 SNHLY and CDR2 FYNNEI come from the germline V gene. CDR3 length: 13 amino acids. Trimming pared 11 bases from V and 0 bases from J, leaving 12 bases between. Here the CDR3 DNA reads TGTGCCCACGGGGGGCTAAGCACAGATACGCAGTATTTT. As protein: CAHGGLSTDTQYF.